One T cell receptor (beta chain) is described in this entry. Its target is unknown. Methotrexate plus calcineurin inhibitor accompanied controls' myeloablative marrow transplants; sampling was 1 year later. This sample was taken from a study of T cells after posttransplantation cyclophosphamide. Regarding the study as a whole: Tissue-infiltrating T cells from skin or gut overlapped little with blood T cells.

V was shortened by 3 bases and J by 6 bases, with 13 bases between the two germline ends. Germline assignment: CDR1 SGHTA and CDR2 FQGNSA. This CDR3 contains 14 residues. Data came from immunoSEQ multiplex PCR; TCRdb stores just in-frame clones and leaves some out. Here the sample spans some 17,000 clones, 70% to 90% being singletons. The sample consisted of PBMCs, taken 441 days after allogeneic stem cell transplant with calcineurin inhibitor and methotrexate. The chain combines TRBV7-2 with TRBJ2-3; the D is unclear. The TCR was taken from a male patient between 25 and 39 years old who received an allogeneic stem cell transplant from an unrelated donor, was CMV-positive, and had acute and chronic GVHD. Some T cells here may be from the graft donor. DNA of the CDR3: TGTGCCAGCAGCTTTGTCCCCCCGAGGGATACGCAGTATTTT. Amino acids: CASSFVPPRDTQYF.